This is a list of T cell receptor beta chains from one sample in a study of CD8 T cells in ankylosing spondylitis. TCRdb reprocessed the 5' RACE reads with MiXCR, giving one entry per CDR3 protein. The sample has about 160,000 distinct CDR3 sequences, around a tenth seen once. The specimen sequenced was blood, either unsorted or a sorted T cell fraction (not recorded which). Receptors originate from a female donor with ankylosing spondylitis or in good health (not recorded which). Both conserved end residues are part of each CDR3. Rows may omit the clone size; those that give it use once, few, many or a size class.

v_call	clone_size	j_call	cdr3_aa
TRBV4-3	few	TRBJ1-1	CASSQDRPGTATEAFF
TRBV28	few	TRBJ1-4	CASSTDSATRLRYEKLFF
TRBV27	few	TRBJ2-7	CASSLASGIAYEQYF
TRBV9	few	TRBJ2-1	CASSVGTSGDNEQFF
TRBV10-3	NA	TRBJ2-1	CAISEKVAPRSNEQFF
TRBV7-6	NA	TRBJ2-3	CASSLPSGVRADTQYF
TRBV7-7	few	TRBJ2-1	CASSSTPLGLADHNEQFF
TRBV7-2	many	TRBJ2-1	CASSGGYNEQFF
TRBV7-9	few	TRBJ2-1	CASSLYGTSLTAEQFF
TRBV12-3/TRBV12-4	many	TRBJ2-7	CASSPGQAYEQYF
TRBV4-2	many	TRBJ2-5	CASSQDRAQETQYF
TRBV12-3/TRBV12-4	NA	TRBJ2-1	CASSPGLAAEQFF
TRBV6-1	few	TRBJ2-1	CASRPTSGSSYNEQFF
TRBV19	NA	TRBJ1-4	CASSIGSGQHEKLFF
TRBV10-2	few	TRBJ2-1	CASTSASSYNEQFF
TRBV10-2	few	TRBJ2-5	CASHAEGETQYF
TRBV27	many	TRBJ2-7	CASSLSGLGEQYF
TRBV12-3/TRBV12-4	few	TRBJ1-4	CASSLEGHGVNEKLFF
TRBV29-1	many	TRBJ1-3	CSVAAGGNTIYF
TRBV2	NA	TRBJ2-1	CASTGLAGRNEQFF
TRBV20-1	few	TRBJ2-3	CSARDQDATDTQYF
TRBV5-8	many	TRBJ2-2	CASKIYTGELFF
TRBV27	many	TRBJ2-7	CASSSLDSGTYEQYF
TRBV20-1	few	TRBJ2-1	CSASSTREHSYNEQFF
TRBV6-5	NA	TRBJ2-1	CASITDNEQFF
TRBV18	NA	TRBJ2-7	CASSPLISEGFEDEQYF
TRBV15	few	TRBJ2-5	CATSRRGGTRNQETQYF
TRBV25-1	NA	TRBJ2-5	CASDGGGGTPGETQYF
TRBV11-2	few	TRBJ2-7	CASRVDGNSYEQYF
TRBV19	NA	TRBJ2-7	CASESRDYEQYF
TRBV12-3/TRBV12-4	few	TRBJ2-2	CASSFRTSVGSDGELFF
TRBV9	NA	TRBJ1-2	CASSAGTGVFRYGYTF
TRBV6-5	NA	TRBJ2-7	CASSSGQGFYEQYF
TRBV12-3/TRBV12-4	NA	TRBJ2-2	CASSPRGAGELFF
TRBV3-1	NA	TRBJ2-5	CASSVVRETQYF
TRBV29-1	many	TRBJ2-3	CSVGEGVTDTQYF
TRBV9	few	TRBJ1-2	CASSVDRLGGYTF
TRBV14	many	TRBJ2-7	CASSQIQGSHEQYF
TRBV19	NA	TRBJ2-6	CASSLATGANVLTF